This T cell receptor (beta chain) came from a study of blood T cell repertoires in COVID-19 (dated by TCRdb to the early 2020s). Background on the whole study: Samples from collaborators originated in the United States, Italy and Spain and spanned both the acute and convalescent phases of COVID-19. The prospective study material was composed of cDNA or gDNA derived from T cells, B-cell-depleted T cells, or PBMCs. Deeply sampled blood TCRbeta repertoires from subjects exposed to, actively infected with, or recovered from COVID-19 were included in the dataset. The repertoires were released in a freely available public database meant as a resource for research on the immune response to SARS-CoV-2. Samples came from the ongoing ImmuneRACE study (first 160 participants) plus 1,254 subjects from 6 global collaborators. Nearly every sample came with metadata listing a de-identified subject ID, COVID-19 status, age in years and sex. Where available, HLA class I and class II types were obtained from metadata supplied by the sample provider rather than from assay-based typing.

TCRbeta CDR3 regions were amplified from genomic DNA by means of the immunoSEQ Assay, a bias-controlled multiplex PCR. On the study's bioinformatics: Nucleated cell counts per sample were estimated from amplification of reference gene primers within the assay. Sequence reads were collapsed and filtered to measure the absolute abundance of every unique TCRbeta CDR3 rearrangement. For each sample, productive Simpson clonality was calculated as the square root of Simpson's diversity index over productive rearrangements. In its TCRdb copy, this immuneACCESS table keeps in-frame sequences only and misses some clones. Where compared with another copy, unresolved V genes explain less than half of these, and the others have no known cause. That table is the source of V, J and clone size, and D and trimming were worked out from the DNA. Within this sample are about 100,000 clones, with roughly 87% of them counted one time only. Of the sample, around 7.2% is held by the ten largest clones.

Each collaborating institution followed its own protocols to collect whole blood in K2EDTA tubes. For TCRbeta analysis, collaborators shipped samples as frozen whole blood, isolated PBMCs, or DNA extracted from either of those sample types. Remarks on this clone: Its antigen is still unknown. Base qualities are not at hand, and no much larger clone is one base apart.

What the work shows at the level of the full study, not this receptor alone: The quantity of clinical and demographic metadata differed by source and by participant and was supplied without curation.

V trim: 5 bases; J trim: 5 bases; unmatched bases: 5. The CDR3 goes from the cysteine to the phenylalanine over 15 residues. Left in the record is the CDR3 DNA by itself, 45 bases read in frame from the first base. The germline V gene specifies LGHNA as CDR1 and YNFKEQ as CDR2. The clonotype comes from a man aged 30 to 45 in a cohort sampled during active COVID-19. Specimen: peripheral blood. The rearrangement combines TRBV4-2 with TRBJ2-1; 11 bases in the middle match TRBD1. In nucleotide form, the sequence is TGTGCCAGCAGCACCGTGGGACAGGGGGACAATGAGCAGTTCTTC. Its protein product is CASSTVGQGDNEQFF.